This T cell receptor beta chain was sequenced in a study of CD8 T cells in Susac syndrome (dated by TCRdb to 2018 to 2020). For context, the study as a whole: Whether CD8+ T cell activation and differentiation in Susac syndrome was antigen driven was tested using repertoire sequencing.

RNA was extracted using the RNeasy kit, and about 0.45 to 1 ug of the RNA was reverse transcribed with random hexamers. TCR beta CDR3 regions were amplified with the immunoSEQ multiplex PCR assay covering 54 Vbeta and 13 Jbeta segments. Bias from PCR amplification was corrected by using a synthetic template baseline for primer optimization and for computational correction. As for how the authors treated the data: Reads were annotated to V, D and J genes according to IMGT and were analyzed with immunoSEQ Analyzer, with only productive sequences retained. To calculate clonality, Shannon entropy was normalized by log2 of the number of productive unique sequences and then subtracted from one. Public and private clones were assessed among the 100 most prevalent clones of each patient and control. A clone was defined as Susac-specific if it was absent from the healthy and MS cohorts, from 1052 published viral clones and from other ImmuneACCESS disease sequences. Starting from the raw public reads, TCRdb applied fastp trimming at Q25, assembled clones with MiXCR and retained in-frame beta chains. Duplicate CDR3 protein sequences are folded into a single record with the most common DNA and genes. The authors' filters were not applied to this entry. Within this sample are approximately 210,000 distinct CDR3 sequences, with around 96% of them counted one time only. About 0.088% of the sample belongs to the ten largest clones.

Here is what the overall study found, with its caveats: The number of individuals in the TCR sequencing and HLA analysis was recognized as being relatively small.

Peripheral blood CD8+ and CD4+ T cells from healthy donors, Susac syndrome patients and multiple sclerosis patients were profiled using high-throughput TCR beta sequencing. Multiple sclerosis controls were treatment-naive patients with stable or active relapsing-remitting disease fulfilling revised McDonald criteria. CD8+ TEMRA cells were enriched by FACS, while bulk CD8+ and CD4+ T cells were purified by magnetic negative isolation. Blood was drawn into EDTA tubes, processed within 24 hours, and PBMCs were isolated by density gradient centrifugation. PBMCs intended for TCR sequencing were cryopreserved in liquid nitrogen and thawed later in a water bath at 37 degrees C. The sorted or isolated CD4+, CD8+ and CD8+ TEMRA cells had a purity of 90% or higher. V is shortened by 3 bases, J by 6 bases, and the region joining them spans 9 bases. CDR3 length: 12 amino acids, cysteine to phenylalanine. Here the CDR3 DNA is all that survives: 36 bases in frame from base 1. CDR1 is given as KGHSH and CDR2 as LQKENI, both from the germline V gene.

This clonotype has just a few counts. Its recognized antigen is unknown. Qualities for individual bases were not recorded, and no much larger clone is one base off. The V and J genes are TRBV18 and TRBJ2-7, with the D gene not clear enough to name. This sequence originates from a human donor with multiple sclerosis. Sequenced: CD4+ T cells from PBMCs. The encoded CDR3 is CASSPRESEQYF. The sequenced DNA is TGTGCCAGCTCACCTCGAGAGAGCGAGCAGTACTTC.